The 31 T cell receptor beta chains presented below share a single source sample, sequenced in a study of radiotherapy plus CTLA-4 blockade in lung cancer. Generated by immunoSEQ multiplex PCR, the TCRdb table keeps only in-frame clones and is missing some. The sample consists of about 49,000 clones, about 85% of them appearing once. The sequenced sample was peripheral blood, obtained from a patient treated with radiotherapy plus ipilimumab. Receptor source: a human donor with non-small cell lung cancer whose response to radiotherapy plus ipilimumab could not be evaluated.

This clone was counted between two and nine times. The chain recombines TRBV5-1 with TRBJ2-2; D is perhaps TRBD1 (6 bases). The germline V gene has CDR1 SGHRS and CDR2 YFSETQ. The CDR3 totals 14 residues. V lost 6 bases to trimming and J lost 7 bases, with 16 bases between them. The CDR3 coding sequence is TGCGCCAGCAAATCGTCAGGGGTCGTCGGGGAGCTGTTTTTT. Its translation is CASKSSGVVGELFF.

The gene calls are TRBV5-1 and TRBJ1-4; the match to TRBD1 covers 7 bases. The CDR3 is 14 residues long. From germline, CDR1 is SGHRS and CDR2 YFSETQ. The V and J ends lost 5 bases and 6 bases, in that order; junction bases with no gene match: 7. The CDR3 here is CASRRQGDHEKLFF. The CDR3 region has the DNA TGCGCCAGCAGGAGACAGGGCGATCATGAAAAACTGTTTTTT.

The chain combines TRBV4-1 with TRBJ2-1, with 9 positions matching TRBD1. Germline V CDR1 and CDR2: MGHRA, YSYEKL. V lost 4 bases and J lost 6; bases outside the gene matches: 4. The CDR3 has 14 amino acids. Here the CDR3 reads CASSPQGALNEQFF. The CDR3 region has the DNA TGCGCCAGCAGCCCACAGGGGGCCCTCAATGAGCAGTTCTTC.

The chain has TRBV28 and TRBJ1-5; D is ambiguous. The CDR3 extends over 14 amino acids. Germline V gives CDR1 MDHEN, CDR2 SYDVKM. With 5 bases removed from V and 4 bases from J, the gap between germline ends came to 12 bases. In DNA, the CDR3 is TGTGCCAGCAGTGGAGAGGGAATTAATCAGCCCCAGCATTTT. Its translation is CASSGEGINQPQHF.

V and J are TRBV6-1 and TRBJ2-1, with D tentatively TRBD2 (5 bases). CDR3 length: 16 amino acids. Trimming shortened V by 0 bases and J by 4 bases, and 13 bases separated the two germline ends. In germline, CDR1 is MNHNS, CDR2 SASEGT. CDR3 DNA sequence: TGTGCCAGCAGTGAAGCGAGGGCCCAGAGGTACAATGAGCAGTTCTTC. This codes for CASSEARAQRYNEQFF.

The chain joins TRBV18 to TRBJ2-7; 8 nucleotides line up with TRBD1. The CDR3 runs to 15 residues. V gave up 4 bases and J gave up 3 bases; unmatched junction bases: 8. The germline V gene encodes CDR1 KGHSH and CDR2 LQKENI. The CDR3 reads CASSRETGDGYEQYF. The CDR3, as DNA: TGTGCCAGCTCACGGGAGACAGGGGACGGCTACGAGCAGTACTTC.

The CDR3 DNA reads as TGTGCCAGCAGTTTACGGGAAGCCTACGAGCAGTACTTC. This codes for CASSLREAYEQYF. V and J are TRBV28 and TRBJ2-7; D is possibly TRBD2 (5 bases). Trimming removed 2 bases at V and 2 bases at J, with 7 bases between. CDR1 is MDHEN and CDR2 is SYDVKM in the germline V gene. This CDR3 is built from 13 residues.

Details on this clone: The identical CDR3 is also encoded by other nucleotide sequences in the sample. J is TRBJ2-3 and V is TRBV5-6; 10 nucleotides line up with TRBD1. V lost 2 bases to trimming and J lost 1 base; unmatched junction nucleotides: 1. CDR1 is SGHDT, CDR2 YYEEEE, per germline. The length of the CDR3 is 15 residues. This chain's CDR3 is CASSFGTGGTDTQYF. The CDR3, as DNA: TGTGCCAGCAGCTTCGGGACAGGGGGCACAGATACGCAGTATTTT.

This clone was picked up a small number of times. The chain has TRBV27 and TRBJ2-1; D is perhaps TRBD1 (5 bases). Germline assignment: CDR1 MNHEY and CDR2 SMNVEV (reference sequence). The CDR3 is made up of 13 amino acids. V shed 5 bases and J shed 8 bases, with 13 bases lying between them. The CDR3 loop is CASSSREGYEQFF. The DNA for the CDR3 is TGTGCCAGCAGTAGCAGGGAAGGCTATGAGCAGTTCTTC.

The rearrangement links TRBV5-1 to TRBJ1-2; D gene uncertain. Trimming removed 0 bases from V and 5 bases from J, with 8 bases in between. CDR1 SGHRS and CDR2 YFSETQ come from the germline V gene. The CDR3 is made up of 13 amino acids. CDR3 sequence reads: CASSLGGAYGYTF. CDR3 DNA: TGCGCCAGCAGCTTGGGCGGCGCGTATGGCTACACCTTC. Looking up the rest from reference TRBV5-1 and TRBJ1-2 gives the full variable domain: KAGVTQTPRYLIKTRGQQVTLSCSPISGHRSVSWYQQTPGQGLQFLFEYFSETQRNKGNFPGRFSGRQFSNSRSEMNVSTLELGDSALYLCASSLGGAYGYTFGSGTRLTVV.

This clone was counted a few times. V and J are TRBV28 and TRBJ2-4; 11 nucleotides align to TRBD2. Germline CDR1 MDHEN, CDR2 SYDVKM. J was trimmed by 7 bases and V by 3 bases; bases with no gene match: 11. This CDR3 has 17 amino acids. The CDR3 region is CASSFGSSGRAGNIQYF. CDR3 nucleotide sequence: TGTGCCAGCAGTTTTGGGAGTAGCGGGAGGGCCGGGAACATTCAGTACTTC.

The chain joins TRBV25-1 to TRBJ2-2; a possible D gene is TRBD1 (6 bases). This CDR3 is built from 14 residues. The V gene's germline CDR1 is MGHDK and CDR2 SYGVNS. The ends were cut back, 3 bases at V and 4 bases at J, with 9 bases in the middle. CDR3 bases: TGTGCCAGCAGTGACCAGGGGTCCACCGGGGAGCTGTTTTTT. Amino acid sequence: CASSDQGSTGELFF.

The chain combines TRBV10-3 with TRBJ2-1; 7 positions agree with TRBD1. V lost 11 bases and J lost 4; bases outside the gene matches: 11. This CDR3 is 14 amino acids long. CDR1 ENHRY and CDR2 SYGVKD come from the germline V gene. CDR3 DNA: TGTGCCGCCCAAGGGGGCTTAGGGTACAATGAGCAGTTCTTC. This codes for CAAQGGLGYNEQFF.

J is TRBJ1-2 and V is TRBV6-1; 8 positions agree with TRBD1. V shed 4 bases, J shed 7 bases, and the junction held 5 bases outside the gene matches. The CDR3 is 13 amino acids. Germline CDR1 MNHNS, CDR2 SASEGT. DNA of the CDR3: TGTGCCAGCAGTGCGACAGGGGAGCGTGGCTACACCTTC. It codes for CASSATGERGYTF.

V usage is TRBV15 and J usage is TRBJ2-3, with a possible D match to TRBD2 (5 bases). Between the trimmed V and J ends, which lost 8 bases and 4 bases, there was a span of 16 bases. The CDR3 length is 14 residues. Per germline, CDR1 LNHNV and CDR2 YYDKDF (reference sequence). The CDR3 protein is CATSELNGADTQYF. For the CDR3, the DNA is TGTGCCACCTCAGAGTTAAACGGGGCAGATACGCAGTATTTT.

On this clone itself: The same CDR3 is also encoded by other DNA sequences in this sample. V usage is TRBV5-1 and J usage is TRBJ2-7, with 7 bases that match TRBD2. The length of the CDR3 is 16 residues. V lost 6 bases and J lost 4; bases outside the gene matches: 16. The germline CDR1 and CDR2 sequences are SGHRS and YFSETQ. The CDR3 DNA reads TGCGCCAGCAATCCTTTGCTCGGGGAGGGGATGTACGAGCAGTACTTC. Protein: CASNPLLGEGMYEQYF.

The genes are TRBV4-3 and TRBJ2-7; D is possibly TRBD1 (6 bases). Germline assignment: CDR1 LGHNA and CDR2 YSLEER. The CDR3 consists of 17 residues. The germline V and J ends were trimmed by 0 bases and 1 base, with 16 bases remaining between them. For the CDR3, the DNA is TGCGCCAGCAGCCAAGAAATGAACAGGGATTGGTCCTACGAGCAGTACTTC. Protein product: CASSQEMNRDWSYEQYF.

The chain carries TRBV5-3 and TRBJ1-2; possible D gene TRBD1, 5 bases. TRBV5-3 carries the ORF label, with uncertain function. Trimming pared 4 bases from V and 7 bases from J, leaving 14 bases between. This CDR3 comprises 13 residues. The CDR3 protein is CARSARVRSGYTF. CDR3 coding DNA: TGTGCCAGAAGCGCCAGGGTGAGAAGTGGCTACACCTTC.

The chain carries TRBV6-5 and TRBJ1-3, with a tentative D call TRBD1 (6 bases). CDR3 length: 14 residues. Trimming took 7 bases from V and 4 from J, leaving 14 bases between them. Germline lookup yields CDR1 MNHEY and CDR2 SVGAGI. CDR3 sequence reads: CASTAGTQGNTIYF. The CDR3 DNA reads as TGTGCCAGCACCGCCGGGACACAGGGAAACACCATATATTTT.

The rearrangement joins TRBV29-1 to TRBJ2-7; D might be TRBD1 (5 bases). Between the trimmed V and J ends, which lost 7 bases and 0 bases, there was a span of 13 bases. This CDR3 is 13 amino acids long. The germline CDR1 and CDR2 sequences are SQVTM and ANQGSEA. This chain's CDR3 is CSASTVGSYEQYF. The CDR3, as DNA: TGCAGCGCTTCGACAGTGGGCTCCTACGAGCAGTACTTC.

The chain combines TRBV2 with TRBJ1-5, with D hard to call. Germline V gene sequence: CDR1 SNHLY, CDR2 FYNNEI. Trimming stripped 1 base from V and 1 base from J, with 5 bases between. This CDR3 is 14 amino acids long. Here the CDR3 reads CASSEGRSNQPQHF. The CDR3 DNA reads TGTGCCAGCAGTGAAGGCAGGAGCAATCAGCCCCAGCATTTT.

The V and J genes are TRBV28 and TRBJ1-5; 7 bases are shared with TRBD1. Germline lookup yields CDR1 MDHEN and CDR2 SYDVKM. Trimming removed 3 bases from V and 6 bases from J; junction bases left unmatched: 8. CDR3 length: 15 amino acids. The DNA for the CDR3 is TGTGCCAGCAGTTTTCCACCGGGACAGTTTCAGCCCCAGCATTTT. As protein: CASSFPPGQFQPQHF.

The gene calls are TRBV7-2 and TRBJ1-4; TRBD1 matches 7 bases. The J segment lost 7 bases and the V segment lost 5 bases, leaving 10 bases of the junction unmatched. The CDR3 runs to 15 residues. Per germline, CDR1 SGHTA and CDR2 FQGNSA. CDR3 loop: CASSVVTGLGEKLFF. In nucleotides, the CDR3 is TGTGCCAGCAGCGTAGTGACAGGGCTTGGTGAAAAACTGTTTTTT.

This clone was detected only once. This chain links TRBV14 with TRBJ2-7, with TRBD1 identical over 7 bases. The germline V gene has CDR1 SGHDN and CDR2 FVKESK. The CDR3 contains 15 residues. Germline trimming cut 4 bases from V and 4 bases from J; bases unmatched to any gene: 10. This CDR3 reads CASSPLTGTIYEQYF. The CDR3 DNA reads as TGTGCCAGCAGCCCCCTGACAGGGACGATATACGAGCAGTACTTC.

V usage is TRBV2 and J usage is TRBJ1-1; maybe TRBD1 (5 bases). There are 16 residues in the CDR3. CDR1 is SNHLY, CDR2 FYNNEI, per germline. V was shortened by 2 bases and J by 0 bases, with 13 bases between the two germline ends. CDR3 sequence: CASSERLGRVNTEAFF. Here the CDR3 DNA reads TGTGCCAGCAGTGAAAGGTTGGGCAGGGTGAACACTGAAGCTTTCTTT.

This rearrangement joins TRBV7-2 to TRBJ2-7, with a weak D call TRBD1 (6 bases). Germline assignment: CDR1 SGHTA and CDR2 FQGNSA. This CDR3 has 13 amino acids. Trimming shortened V by 5 bases and J by 4 bases, and 12 bases separated the two germline ends. In DNA form, the CDR3 reads TGTGCCAGCAGCCCGATGCAGGGGTACGAGCAGTACTTC. Its translation is CASSPMQGYEQYF. Based on the CDR3 plus reference TRBV7-2 and TRBJ2-7, the full variable domain is GAGVSQSPSNKVTEKGKDVELRCDPISGHTALYWYRQSLGQGLEFLIYFQGNSAPDKSGLPSDRFSAERTGGSVSTLTIQRTQQEDSAVYLCASSPMQGYEQYFGPGTRLTVT.

The J gene is TRBJ1-5, the V gene TRBV6-6; 10 bases fit TRBD1. With 5 bases clipped from V and 7 bases from J, the junction kept 2 bases outside the gene matches. Germline V gives CDR1 MNHNY, CDR2 SVGAGI (reference sequence). CDR3 size: 13 residues. DNA of the CDR3: TGTGCCAGCAGTAGGACAGGGGGACAGCCCCAGCATTTT. Translating gives CASSRTGGQPQHF.

V usage is TRBV5-4 and J usage is TRBJ2-5; D is ambiguous. Trimming took 5 bases from V and 0 from J, leaving 8 bases between them. The germline gives CDR1 SGHNT, CDR2 YYREEE (reference sequence). The CDR3 runs 13 residues. This CDR3 is CASSFRDQETQYF. CDR3 DNA: TGTGCCAGCAGTTTCCGGGACCAAGAGACCCAGTACTTC.

The chain combines TRBV18 with TRBJ2-3, with a weak D call TRBD2 (5 bases). The CDR3 runs to 18 residues. CDR1 and CDR2 (germline): KGHSH, LQKENI. V was trimmed by 0 bases and J by 2 bases, leaving 18 bases between them. The CDR3 region is CASSPPLSSYGVTDTQYF. The CDR3 DNA is TGTGCCAGCTCACCACCACTCTCCTCCTACGGGGTCACAGATACGCAGTATTTT.

J is TRBJ2-1 and V is TRBV5-1, with 12 bases fitting TRBD2. Germline CDR1 SGHRS, CDR2 YFSETQ. This CDR3 region has 19 residues. The trim removed 0 bases at V and 6 bases at J, leaving 13 bases unmatched. CDR3 sequence (DNA): TGCGCCAGCAGCTTGGCCAACCTAGCGGGAGGGCCTCGGGGCAATGAGCAGTTCTTC. Translation: CASSLANLAGGPRGNEQFF.

V and J are TRBV11-2 and TRBJ2-7; 8 nucleotides line up with TRBD2. Germline values: CDR1 SGHAT, CDR2 FQNNGV. This CDR3 is built from 14 residues. Losses at the gene ends were 0 bases for V and 6 bases for J; bases not matched to a gene: 4. The CDR3 loop reads CASSLEAGVGEQYF. DNA of the CDR3: TGTGCCAGCAGCTTAGAAGCGGGGGTAGGCGAGCAGTACTTC.